The 21 T cell receptor beta chains listed next were all sequenced from one sample in a study of cytomegalovirus exposure and HLA in healthy donors. PCR primers comprised 60 Vbeta and 13 Jbeta primers. Clones were sequenced by immunoSEQ multiplex PCR, and TCRdb holds only the in-frame ones, with some missing. The sample includes 150,000 to 200,000 clones, about 80% of them seen just once. The sample consisted of PBMCs. All receptors come from a woman in her forties or fifties in good health and CMV-seronegative.

The chain combines TRBV19 with TRBJ1-1; D is unresolved. This CDR3 comprises 16 residues. Germline V gene data show CDR1 as LNHDA and CDR2 as SQIVND (reference sequence). V was clipped by 7 bases and J by 6 bases, with 24 bases between them. The CDR3 DNA follows: TGTGCCAGTAACCAAGTAAACGTCGGCAGGACTTCTGAAGCTTTCTTT. It is translated as CASNQVNVGRTSEAFF.

The V gene is TRBV6-5, the J gene TRBJ2-7; unclear D gene. The CDR3 length is 15 residues. Trimming stripped 2 bases from V and 0 bases from J, with 11 bases between. The germline V gene has CDR1 MNHEY and CDR2 SVGAGI. The CDR3 loop reads CASSYGTTLSYEQYF. In DNA form, the CDR3 reads TGTGCCAGCAGTTACGGTACAACCCTCTCCTACGAGCAGTACTTC.

The genes are TRBV18 and TRBJ2-7, with 7 bases that match TRBD1. Looked up from germline, CDR1 is KGHSH and CDR2 is LQKENI. The CDR3 sequence is 13 residues long. V lost 6 bases to trimming and J lost 2 bases; unmatched junction nucleotides: 4. Written as DNA, the CDR3 is TGTGCCAGCTCCTGGGACAGCACCTACGAGCAGTACTTC. This sequence encodes CASSWDSTYEQYF. The full variable domain, with the rest looked up from reference TRBV18 and TRBJ2-7, is NAGVMQNPRHLVRRRGQEARLRCSPMKGHSHVYWYRQLPEEGLKFMVYLQKENIIDESGMPKERFSAEFPKEGPSILRIQQVVRGDSAAYFCASSWDSTYEQYFGPGTRLTVT.

The V call is TRBV6-5, the J call TRBJ2-5; 7 bases line up with TRBD1. CDR1 is MNHEY, CDR2 SVGAGI, per germline. Germline trimming cut 6 bases from V and 3 bases from J; bases unmatched to any gene: 7. The CDR3 covers 14 residues. The CDR3 loop is CASRNWDRKETQYF. CDR3 nucleotides: TGTGCCAGCAGGAATTGGGACAGAAAAGAGACCCAGTACTTC.

The chain recombines TRBV10-3 with TRBJ2-7; 7 bases fit TRBD1. CDR3 length: 14 amino acids. The V segment lost 4 bases and the J segment 6 bases; nucleotides outside the gene matches: 9. Germline V gene lookup returns CDR1 ENHRY and CDR2 SYGVKD. The CDR3 sequence: CAISAPGTAIEQYF. In nucleotides, the CDR3 is TGTGCCATCAGTGCCCCCGGGACAGCTATCGAGCAGTACTTC.

Notes on this clone: Other DNA sequences of this sample code for an identical CDR3. V gene TRBV28 combines with J gene TRBJ1-5; 7 bases map to TRBD1. This CDR3 region has 15 residues. Losses at the gene ends were 2 bases for V and 0 bases for J; bases not matched to a gene: 1. Germline assignment: CDR1 MDHEN and CDR2 SYDVKM. CDR3 nucleotide sequence: TGTGCCAGCAGTTTACCAGGGGGTAGCAATCAGCCCCAGCATTTT. Its protein is CASSLPGGSNQPQHF.

This sequence joins TRBV5-1 and TRBJ2-1; 10 bases are a match to TRBD1. Germline-derived CDR1 and CDR2 are SGHRS and YFSETQ. This CDR3 contains 17 residues. J lost 7 bases, V lost 3 bases, and 13 bases had no gene match. The CDR3: CASSSGMRDRGDNEQFF. CDR3 sequence (DNA): TGCGCCAGCAGCTCGGGGATGAGGGACAGGGGTGATAATGAGCAGTTCTTC.

The CDR3 coding sequence is TGTGCCAGCAGCTTTCGGGGACAGGGGAGGGGGAACACTGAAGCTTTCTTT. Protein sequence: CASSFRGQGRGNTEAFF. The chain links TRBV5-6 to TRBJ1-1; 10 bases are a match to TRBD1. The CDR3 totals 17 residues. V gave up 2 bases and J gave up 1 base; unmatched junction bases: 8. Germline loops: CDR1 SGHDT, CDR2 YYEEEE.

The V gene is TRBV30, the J gene TRBJ1-1; 7 bases are shared with TRBD1. Germline loops: CDR1 GTSNPN, CDR2 SVGIG (reference sequence). The CDR3 consists of 15 residues. The junction had 11 bases not matched to a gene; V was cut back by 3 bases and J by 4 bases. The CDR3 loop reads CAWREPTGSGTEAFF. The CDR3 DNA reads as TGTGCCTGGAGGGAACCGACAGGGTCAGGCACTGAAGCTTTCTTT. Combining the CDR3 with reference TRBV30 and TRBJ1-1 gives the whole variable domain SQTIHQWPATLVQPVGSPLSLECTVEGTSNPNLYWYRQAAGRGLQLLFYSVGIGQISSEVPQNLSASRPQDRQFILSSKKLLLSDSGFYLCAWREPTGSGTEAFFGQGTRLTVV.

This chain connects TRBV7-2 to TRBJ2-7; 7 positions agree with TRBD1. After removal of 4 bases from V and 4 bases from J, the junction contained 7 bases not matched to a gene. Germline lookup yields CDR1 SGHTA and CDR2 FQGNSA. This CDR3 is built from 14 residues. Here the CDR3 reads CASSSTTGNYEQYF. The CDR3 DNA follows: TGTGCCAGCAGCTCCACGACAGGGAATTACGAGCAGTACTTC. The full variable domain, in which reference TRBV7-2 and TRBJ2-7 provide the parts outside the CDR3, is GAGVSQSPSNKVTEKGKDVELRCDPISGHTALYWYRQSLGQGLEFLIYFQGNSAPDKSGLPSDRFSAERTGGSVSTLTIQRTQQEDSAVYLCASSSTTGNYEQYFGPGTRLTVT.

V usage is TRBV28 and J usage is TRBJ1-6, with a possible D match to TRBD1 (5 bases). CDR1 MDHEN and CDR2 SYDVKM come from the germline V gene. This CDR3 is built from 15 residues. The V end was cut by 2 bases, the J end by 3 bases, with 8 bases between. CDR3 amino acids: CASSLRQGYNSPLHF. As DNA, the CDR3 is TGTGCCAGCAGTTTACGGCAGGGCTATAATTCACCCCTCCACTTT.

This chain joins TRBV6-1 and TRBJ1-1, with 9 bases identical to TRBD1. Germline loops: CDR1 MNHNS, CDR2 SASEGT. V gave up 6 bases and J gave up 5 bases; unmatched junction bases: 10. This CDR3 has 15 residues. This chain's CDR3 is CASRDPGQGRTEAFF. The CDR3 DNA follows: TGTGCCAGCAGAGATCCGGGACAGGGTAGGACTGAAGCTTTCTTT.

The V and J genes are TRBV5-1 and TRBJ1-1; D is perhaps TRBD1 (5 bases). Germline V CDR1 and CDR2: SGHRS, YFSETQ. V dropped 4 bases and J dropped 2 bases, with 12 bases sitting between them. The CDR3 contains 14 residues. CDR3 amino acids: CASSRPDTNTEAFF. The CDR3 DNA reads as TGCGCCAGCAGCAGGCCGGACACAAACACTGAAGCTTTCTTT.

The chain is built from TRBV27 and TRBJ2-5; perhaps TRBD2 as D (6 bases). With the DNA end fitting TRBJ2-7 better, the J assignment may be wrong. This CDR3 spans 12 amino acids. The germline gives CDR1 MNHEY, CDR2 SMNVEV (reference sequence). In DNA form, the CDR3 reads TGTGCCAGCAGTCCCCTGGAGGGCGAGCAGTACTTC. This gives the protein CASSPLEGEQYF.

As DNA, the CDR3 is TGCGCCAGCAGCTTGGTCCCCGGGACAGGGAAATTGGACATTCAGTACTTC. Amino acids: CASSLVPGTGKLDIQYF. The chain carries TRBV5-1 and TRBJ2-4; 9 nucleotides agree with TRBD1. J gave up 8 bases and V 0 bases, and 12 bases lay outside the gene matches. Germline V lookup: CDR1 SGHRS, CDR2 YFSETQ. The CDR3 covers 17 residues.

This clone has just one count. The chain carries TRBV9 and TRBJ2-4; 9 positions match TRBD1. This CDR3 region has 15 residues. Losses at the gene ends were 4 bases for V and 6 bases for J; bases not matched to a gene: 8. Germline V CDR1 and CDR2: SGDLS, YYNGEE. CDR3 sequence: CASSRNWGQGNIQYF. The DNA for the CDR3 is TGTGCCAGCAGCCGTAATTGGGGACAGGGAAACATTCAGTACTTC.

The chain couples TRBV19 to TRBJ1-2; maybe TRBD1 (6 bases). The CDR3 extends over 11 amino acids. The V gene lost 7 bases and the J gene lost 4 bases, with 7 bases spanning the gap. Looked up from germline, CDR1 is LNHDA and CDR2 is SQIVND (reference sequence). The CDR3 DNA reads TGTGCCAGTACAGGGGTCTATGGCTACACCTTC. It specifies CASTGVYGYTF.

The J gene is TRBJ1-2, the V gene TRBV18; weak D call: TRBD1 (6 bases). CDR1 is KGHSH and CDR2 is LQKENI in the germline V gene. This CDR3 comprises 15 residues. Trimming removed 3 bases from V and 7 bases from J, with 18 bases in between. CDR3 sequence (DNA): TGTGCCAGCTCACCCAAACAACAGGGAATCGGTGGCTACACCTTC. This codes for CASSPKQQGIGGYTF.

The chain links TRBV5-1 to TRBJ2-1; 14 nucleotides align to TRBD2. V shed 4 bases and J 3 bases; nucleotides not matched to a gene: 0. The CDR3 sequence is 15 residues long. CDR1 and CDR2 from the germline V gene are SGHRS and YFSETQ. The CDR3 region is CASSGLAGGYNEQFF. The CDR3 coding sequence is TGCGCCAGCAGCGGACTAGCGGGGGGCTACAATGAGCAGTTCTTC.

The rearrangement links TRBV21-1 to TRBJ2-7; TRBD2 was called by the table and not checked on the DNA. TRBV21-1 is recorded as a pseudogene. The CDR3 runs to 15 residues. This CDR3 reads CASSKVFFISYEQYF. CDR3 nucleotides: TGTGCCAGCAGCAAAGTTTTCTTTATCTCCTACGAGCAGTACTTC.

J is TRBJ2-1 and V is TRBV10-1; 8 nucleotides line up with TRBD2. CDR1 is WNHNN and CDR2 is SYGVQD in the germline V gene (reference sequence). V lost 3 bases to trimming and J lost 3 bases; unmatched junction nucleotides: 7. This CDR3 is built from 16 residues. CDR3: CASSEGGGPNYNEQFF. The DNA of the CDR3 is TGCGCCAGCAGTGAAGGCGGGGGGCCTAACTACAATGAGCAGTTCTTC.